This T cell receptor beta chain is drawn from a study of T-cell reconstitution after alpha-beta-depleted transplantation in children. Points from the study as a whole: Newly produced T cells mostly provided counts and TCRbeta diversity after one year, as hyperexpanded clones declined. Some patients' high day-60 TCRbeta diversity was traced to surviving recipient T cells and thymic progenitors.

Using unique molecular identifiers, the investigators prepared the TCRbeta library. TCRdb re-called the PCR reads through MiXCR, storing one row per CDR3 protein. Found here are some 350,000 distinct CDR3 sequences, roughly 16% of them singletons; the top ten hold roughly two fifths. This clonotype was counted many times. The antigen is not known. The V gene's germline CDR1 is MDHEN and CDR2 SYDVKM. This CDR3 region has 15 residues. The V end lost 5 bases, the J end lost 0 bases, and 11 bases lay between the germline ends. The gene calls are TRBV28 and TRBJ2-4; D is perhaps TRBD2 (5 bases). This sample comprised PBMCs, mostly from graft donor cells, obtained 360 days after TCRalphabeta/CD19-depleted stem cell transplant. The sequence was collected from a male patient between 2 and 10 years old who had a stem cell transplant for acute lymphoblastic leukemia, so the T cells may come from the graft donor. The CDR3 spells CASSPSGLAKNIQYF. In DNA form, the CDR3 reads TGTGCCAGCAGTCCCTCAGGACTAGCCAAAAACATTCAGTACTTC.